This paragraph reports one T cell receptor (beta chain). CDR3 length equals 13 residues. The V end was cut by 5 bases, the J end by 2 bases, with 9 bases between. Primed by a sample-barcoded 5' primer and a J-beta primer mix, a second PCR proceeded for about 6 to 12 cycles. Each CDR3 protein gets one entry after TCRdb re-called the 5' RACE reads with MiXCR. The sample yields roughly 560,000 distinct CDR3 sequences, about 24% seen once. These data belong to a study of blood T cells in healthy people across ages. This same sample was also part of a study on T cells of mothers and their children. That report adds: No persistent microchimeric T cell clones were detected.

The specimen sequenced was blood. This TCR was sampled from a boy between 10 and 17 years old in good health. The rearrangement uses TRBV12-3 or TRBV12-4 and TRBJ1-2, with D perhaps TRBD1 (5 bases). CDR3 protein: CASSEPGNYGYTF. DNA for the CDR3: TGTGCCAGCAGTGAACCAGGGAACTATGGCTACACCTTC.